The 26 T cell receptor beta chains in this list originate from one sample, sequenced in a study of cytomegalovirus exposure and HLA in healthy donors. The primer mix had 60 Vbeta and 13 Jbeta primers. Profiled with immunoSEQ multiplex PCR; TCRdb holds only in-frame clones, not every one. The table shows 200,000 to 250,000 clones, with 82% occurring only once. Sample: PBMCs. The receptors were sampled from a woman between 35 and 50 years old in good health and CMV-seropositive.

The genes are TRBV6-5 and TRBJ2-5; 7 positions match TRBD1. Unmatched junction bases numbered 10, after V lost 0 bases and J lost 9 bases. Germline lookup yields CDR1 MNHEY and CDR2 SVGAGI. The CDR3 sequence is 15 residues long. Here the CDR3 reads CASSYSVGTVGAQYF. As DNA, the CDR3 is TGTGCCAGCAGTTACTCTGTGGGGACAGTAGGGGCCCAGTACTTC.

On this clone: Germline and junction disagree at one end, which may indicate a read error. J is TRBJ1-5 and V is TRBV7-9; D might be TRBD1 (6 bases). Germline V gene sequence: CDR1 SEHNR, CDR2 FQNEAQ (reference sequence). The CDR3 loop spans 16 amino acids. The CDR3 coding sequence is TGTTCCAGCAGCTTAAATCAGGGGATGGGCAATCAGCCCCAGCATTTT. It encodes CSSSLNQGMGNQPQHF.

This sequence joins TRBV29-1 and TRBJ1-3; D uncertain. This CDR3 has 11 residues. V was shortened by 2 bases and J by 7 bases, with 6 bases between the two germline ends. Germline assignment: CDR1 SQVTM and CDR2 ANQGSEA. The CDR3 DNA is TGCAGCGTTGAAACGCGTAACACCATATATTTT. This sequence encodes CSVETRNTIYF.

This clone was counted a few times. The rearrangement uses TRBV6-6 and TRBJ2-1, with TRBD1 identical over 10 bases. This CDR3 has 16 residues. Trimming took 2 bases from V and 0 from J; bases not matched to a gene: 1. Germline CDR1 is MNHNY and CDR2 is SVGAGI (reference sequence). CDR3 DNA: TGTGCCAGCAGTTACGGGACAGGGGCCTCCTACAATGAGCAGTTCTTC. It specifies CASSYGTGASYNEQFF.

The V and J genes are TRBV7-2 and TRBJ1-2; 12 bases fit TRBD1. CDR3 length: 15 residues. Germline assignment: CDR1 SGHTA and CDR2 FQGNSA. V shed 6 bases, J shed 4 bases, and the junction held 6 bases outside the gene matches. The CDR3 loop reads CASRTGTGGIYGYTF. The CDR3 DNA follows: TGTGCCAGCAGGACCGGGACAGGGGGCATCTATGGCTACACCTTC.

A few counts support this clone. V usage is TRBV6-5 and J usage is TRBJ1-1; the D is unclear. The ends were cut back, 5 bases at V and 3 bases at J, with 10 bases in the middle. The CDR3 totals 13 residues. In germline, CDR1 is MNHEY, CDR2 SVGAGI. In DNA, the CDR3 is TGTGCCAGCAGTCCCTGGGGAGACACTGAAGCTTTCTTT. Its translation is CASSPWGDTEAFF.

CDR3 region: CASRSGGAEAFF. The CDR3 nucleotides are TGTGCAAGTCGCTCAGGAGGGGCTGAAGCTTTCTTT. The rearrangement uses TRBV12-2 and TRBJ1-1. TRBV12-2 is marked as a pseudogene. The CDR3 loop spans 12 amino acids.

The J gene is TRBJ1-1, the V gene TRBV4-2; D is undetermined. Germline CDR1 reads LGHNA; CDR2 reads YNFKEQ. V lost 2 bases and J 6 bases, leaving 10 bases between the germline ends. CDR3 length: 13 residues. The CDR3 loop is CASSQISVPEAFF. CDR3 in DNA: TGTGCCAGCAGCCAAATCTCAGTCCCTGAAGCTTTCTTT.

The V call is TRBV19, the J call TRBJ2-7, with 13 nucleotides matching TRBD2. The trim removed 3 bases at V and 6 bases at J, leaving 11 bases unmatched. The CDR3 extends over 17 amino acids. The V gene's germline CDR1 is LNHDA and CDR2 SQIVND (reference sequence). CDR3 nucleotide sequence: TGTGCCAGTAGTATGACTAGCGGGGGGTACCCTATAAGCGAGCAGTACTTC. Encoded protein: CASSMTSGGYPISEQYF.

The rearrangement links TRBV30 to TRBJ2-5; D remains unclear. CDR1 is GTSNPN, CDR2 SVGIG, per germline (reference sequence). V was trimmed by 0 bases and J by 0 bases, leaving 5 bases between them. This CDR3 region has 13 residues. In DNA, the CDR3 is TGTGCCTGGAGTGTCGGGTACCAAGAGACCCAGTACTTC. Its translation: CAWSVGYQETQYF.

The chain combines TRBV4-1 with TRBJ2-5; 7 positions agree with TRBD2. Germline CDR1 and CDR2: MGHRA and YSYEKL. This CDR3 has 14 amino acids. With V trimmed by 0 bases and J by 11 bases, 9 bases remained unmatched. The CDR3 loop is CASSQDGSAGEQYF. The CDR3 DNA sequence: TGCGCCAGCAGCCAAGACGGGAGTGCGGGGGAGCAGTACTTC.

This chain uses TRBV5-1 with TRBJ1-4; 7 bases map to TRBD1. The length of the CDR3 is 14 residues. Trimming removed 5 bases from V and 5 bases from J; junction bases left unmatched: 6. Germline assignment: CDR1 SGHRS and CDR2 YFSETQ. The CDR3 region is CASRTGTANEKLFF. Written as DNA, the CDR3 is TGCGCCAGCAGAACCGGGACAGCCAATGAAAAACTGTTTTTT.

The chain employs TRBV4-1 and TRBJ2-2, with D possibly TRBD2 on 5 matching bases. CDR1 is MGHRA and CDR2 is YSYEKL in the germline V gene. The CDR3 loop spans 15 amino acids. Trimming pared 1 base from V and 4 bases from J, leaving 10 bases between. The CDR3 spells CASSQVPGSTGELFF. For the CDR3, the DNA is TGCGCCAGCAGCCAAGTCCCGGGAAGCACCGGGGAGCTGTTTTTT.

This clone was detected only once. V and J are TRBV5-4 and TRBJ1-4; D is ambiguous. V was shortened by 3 bases and J by 3 bases, with 6 bases between the two germline ends. This CDR3 has 13 residues. CDR1 is SGHNT and CDR2 is YYREEE in the germline V gene (reference sequence). The CDR3 spells CASSYNPNEKLFF. The CDR3 region has the DNA TGTGCCAGCAGCTATAATCCTAATGAAAAACTGTTTTTT.

The chain carries TRBV6-5 and TRBJ1-5, with 7 bases fitting TRBD1. V was pared by 6 bases and J by 10 bases, with 15 bases of the junction left unmatched. The CDR3 covers 15 residues. Germline CDR1 is MNHEY and CDR2 is SVGAGI. The CDR3: CASSPSTGAALPQHF. Written as DNA, the CDR3 is TGTGCCAGCAGCCCCAGCACAGGGGCCGCCCTACCCCAGCATTTT.

The chain joins TRBV5-4 to TRBJ1-1; D possibly corresponds to TRBD1 (6 bases). CDR3 length: 14 amino acids. Between the trimmed V and J ends, which lost 2 bases and 3 bases, there was a span of 11 bases. The germline CDR1 and CDR2 sequences are SGHNT and YYREEE (reference sequence). The chain's CDR3 is CASSFGGQDTEAFF. The CDR3 DNA is TGTGCCAGCAGCTTCGGGGGGCAAGACACTGAAGCTTTCTTT.

This clone was found once. CDR3 sequence: CASSSGTSGNNEQFF. The CDR3 nucleotides read TGCGCCAGCAGCTCCGGGACTAGCGGAAACAATGAGCAGTTCTTC. This chain connects TRBV5-1 to TRBJ2-1; TRBD2 matches at 11 bases. Germline V gives CDR1 SGHRS, CDR2 YFSETQ. The junction had 4 bases not matched to a gene; V was cut back by 3 bases and J by 5 bases. This CDR3 region has 15 residues.

The chain has TRBV7-3 and TRBJ2-7; D might be TRBD1 (6 bases). In germline, CDR1 is SGHTA, CDR2 FQGTGA. V was cut by 2 bases and J by 0 bases, with 11 bases left in between. The CDR3 runs to 15 residues. The CDR3 nucleotides are TGTGCCAGCAGCTTAGGTCAGGGGTACTCCTACGAGCAGTACTTC. Its protein product is CASSLGQGYSYEQYF. The full variable domain, rest sourced from reference TRBV7-3 and TRBJ2-7, is GAGVSQTPSNKVTEKGKYVELRCDPISGHTALYWYRQSLGQGPEFLIYFQGTGAADDSGLPNDRFFAVRPEGSVSTLKIQRTERGDSAVYLCASSLGQGYSYEQYFGPGTRLTVT.

CDR3 region: CASSARSSSTDTQYF. DNA of the CDR3: TGTGCCAGCAGCGCCCGGAGCTCTAGCACAGATACGCAGTATTTT. This chain uses TRBV7-9 with TRBJ2-3, with D hard to call. The germline V gene encodes CDR1 SEHNR and CDR2 FQNEAQ (reference sequence). CDR3 length: 15 residues. V lost 5 bases, J lost 0 bases, and 12 bases lay in between.

This clone was seen only a few times. The V call is TRBV9, the J call TRBJ1-2; 9 bases align to TRBD1. Per the germline V gene, CDR1 is SGDLS and CDR2 is YYNGEE. The trim removed 0 bases at V and 8 bases at J, leaving 14 bases unmatched. This CDR3 is built from 17 residues. This chain's CDR3 is CASSVGGGTGNDYGYTF. Written as DNA, the CDR3 is TGTGCCAGCAGCGTAGGAGGTGGGACAGGGAATGATTACGGCTACACCTTC.

This sequence joins TRBV11-2 and TRBJ1-1; the match to TRBD1 covers 8 bases. V lost 1 base, J lost 7 bases, and 2 bases stayed unmatched. This CDR3 region has 13 residues. CDR1 is SGHAT, CDR2 FQNNGV, per germline. The chain's CDR3 is CASSLVGTGEAFF. The CDR3 coding sequence is TGTGCCAGCAGCTTAGTTGGGACAGGTGAAGCTTTCTTT.

The chain carries TRBV7-2 and TRBJ2-7; 9 nucleotides match TRBD1. V was clipped by 3 bases and J by 5 bases; unmatched bases: 5. The CDR3 is made up of 14 amino acids. Germline V gene data show CDR1 as SGHTA and CDR2 as FQGNSA. This CDR3 reads CASSFDRGENEQYF. DNA for the CDR3: TGTGCCAGCAGCTTCGACAGGGGGGAGAACGAGCAGTACTTC.

The genes are TRBV10-3 and TRBJ2-1, with D possibly being TRBD1 (5 bases). Germline V gene lookup returns CDR1 ENHRY and CDR2 SYGVKD. V was trimmed by 2 bases and J by 2 bases, leaving 10 bases between them. The CDR3 extends over 15 amino acids. DNA of the CDR3: TGTGCCATCAGTGAGAGGGGTCAACCCTACAATGAGCAGTTCTTC. It encodes CAISERGQPYNEQFF.

In this sample, this clone turned up a few times. The chain uses TRBV7-2 and TRBJ1-1; D gene ambiguous. This CDR3 region has 11 residues. Trimming cost V 8 bases and J 4 bases, with 8 bases left between them. The V gene's germline CDR1 is SGHTA and CDR2 FQGNSA. CDR3 protein: CASAQITEAFF. CDR3 nucleotide sequence: TGTGCCAGCGCACAGATCACTGAAGCTTTCTTT.

The V call is TRBV19, the J call TRBJ2-5, with 8 bases that match TRBD1. From germline, CDR1 is LNHDA and CDR2 SQIVND (reference sequence). Trimming took 7 bases from V and 5 from J; bases not matched to a gene: 9. This CDR3 has 14 residues. DNA of the CDR3: TGTGCCAGTACGACAGGGGCTGGTCCGGAGACCCAGTACTTC. This codes for CASTTGAGPETQYF. The full variable domain, with the rest looked up from reference TRBV19 and TRBJ2-5, is DGGITQSPKYLFRKEGQNVTLSCEQNLNHDAMYWYRQDPGQGLRLIYYSQIVNDFQKGDIAEGYSVSREKKESFPLTVTSAQKNPTAFYLCASTTGAGPETQYFGPGTRLLVL.

This sequence joins TRBV7-9 and TRBJ1-1, with 10 bases aligning to TRBD1. CDR1 and CDR2 from the germline V gene are SEHNR and FQNEAQ (reference sequence). After removal of 1 base from V and 6 bases from J, the junction contained 2 bases not matched to a gene. The CDR3 sequence is 14 residues long. CDR3 in DNA: TGTGCCAGCAGCTTAGGACAGGGGGCCTCTGAAGCTTTCTTT. This codes for CASSLGQGASEAFF.